The source of this TCR beta chain is a study of identical twins. TCRdb re-called the 5' RACE reads with MiXCR, one entry per CDR3 protein. This table has some 1,700,000 distinct CDR3 sequences, less than 35% appearing once. CDR1 is SNHLY, CDR2 FYNNEI, per germline. This CDR3 comprises 14 residues. Trimming removed 6 bases from V and 4 bases from J, with 14 bases in between. This clonotype originated in a newborn girl in good health. The sequencing sample was made of cord blood. V and J are TRBV2 and TRBJ2-3; D possibly corresponds to TRBD2 (5 bases). The CDR3, as DNA: TGTGCCAGCAGGGAGGTTGTTCTTCCAGATACGCAGTATTTT. Its translation: CASREVVLPDTQYF. The variable domain in full, completed from reference TRBV2 and TRBJ2-3, reads EPEVTQTPSHQVTQMGQEVILRCVPISNHLYFYWYRQILGQKVEFLVSFYNNEISEKSEIFDDQFSVERPDGSNFTLKIRSTKLEDSAMYFCASREVVLPDTQYFGPGTRLTVL.